This T cell receptor beta chain was observed in a study of shared clonotypes between healthy human individuals. Study-wide results and caveats: Researchers found naive subsets generally carried larger estimated richness than memory subsets.

With respect to this clone: The antigen remains undetermined. A far larger clone is a single base away, which makes a read error likely. The sample has other DNA sequences that encode this CDR3 too.

Profiling relied on immunoSEQ multiplex PCR, and the TCRdb table lists in-frame clones only, not all of them. The sample lists about a million clones; approximately 75% were seen once. V shed 0 bases and J shed 0 bases, with 22 bases lying between them. This CDR3 is 20 amino acids long. Germline-derived CDR1 and CDR2 are SGHRS and YFSETQ. The TCR comes from a man aged 18 to 35 in good health. Some clones in this sample may be carry-over from other donors' samples. The V call is TRBV5-1, the J call TRBJ1-3, with D uncertain. Sequencing was performed on memory CD4+ T cells from PBMCs. Subset given: CD45RA-negative fraction. CDR3 residues: CASSLEARRALSSSGNTIYF. In DNA form, the CDR3 reads TGCGCCAGCAGCTTGGAGGCTCGCCGGGCACTAAGTTCCTCTGGAAACACCATATATTTT.